These 14 T cell receptor beta chains originate from one sample sequenced in a study of blood T cell repertoires in COVID-19. Clones were read by immunoSEQ multiplex PCR, and TCRdb kept only the in-frame ones, dropping some. This table has some 290,000 clones, roughly 80% appearing once. Material for sequencing was peripheral blood. These receptors all stem from a man in his 60s who had recovered from COVID-19.

The V and J genes are TRBV7-8 and TRBJ2-1; possibly TRBD2 for D (6 bases). V was cut by 5 bases and J by 5 bases, with 16 bases left in between. Germline lookup yields CDR1 SGHVS and CDR2 FQNEAQ. The CDR3 is 15 residues long. The CDR3 region is CASSRKPRGDNEQFF. The CDR3 nucleotides are TGTGCCAGCAGCCGAAAGCCCCGCGGGGACAATGAGCAGTTCTTC.

The gene calls are TRBV6-5 and TRBJ2-7; D perhaps matches TRBD1 (6 bases). Trimming removed 5 bases at V and 3 bases at J, with 11 bases between. The V gene's germline CDR1 is MNHEY and CDR2 SVGAGI. CDR3 size: 13 residues. CDR3 sequence: CASSPQGLYEQYF. The CDR3 DNA sequence: TGTGCCAGCAGTCCACAGGGCCTCTACGAGCAGTACTTC.

The table lists this clone with a count of one. The CDR3 reads CASSPSDSRAFF. Written as DNA, the CDR3 is TGTGCCAGTAGTCCTTCAGACAGTCGAGCTTTCTTT. The chain recombines TRBV19 with TRBJ1-1; possible D gene TRBD1, 5 bases. CDR1 and CDR2 (germline): LNHDA, SQIVND (reference sequence). The CDR3 has 12 amino acids. Trimming shortened V by 5 bases and J by 10 bases, and 14 bases separated the two germline ends.

Only one count was recorded for this clone. The chain couples TRBV28 to TRBJ2-1; 9 nucleotides match TRBD1. This CDR3 is 15 amino acids long. Trimming cost V 6 bases and J 7 bases; bases outside gene matches: 10. Germline V gene lookup returns CDR1 MDHEN and CDR2 SYDVKM. The CDR3 loop is CASSSPGTGMNEQFF. In DNA, the CDR3 is TGTGCCAGCAGCTCCCCCGGGACAGGGATGAATGAGCAGTTCTTC.

The V call is TRBV19, the J call TRBJ2-1; 11 bases agree with TRBD2. CDR1 is LNHDA and CDR2 is SQIVND in the germline V gene (reference sequence). The CDR3 is 16 residues long. V shed 2 bases, J shed 4 bases, and the junction held 4 bases outside the gene matches. CDR3 residues: CASSILAGGIYNEQFF. The CDR3 nucleotides are TGTGCCAGTAGTATATTAGCGGGAGGGATATACAATGAGCAGTTCTTC.

The rearrangement uses TRBV2 and TRBJ1-1, with a possible D match to TRBD1 (5 bases). The CDR3 is 14 amino acids. Per germline, CDR1 SNHLY and CDR2 FYNNEI. Between the trimmed V and J ends, which lost 2 bases and 1 base, there was a span of 8 bases. CDR3 nucleotides: TGTGCCAGCAGTGAACGGGGGGGGAACACTGAAGCTTTCTTT. Amino acid sequence: CASSERGGNTEAFF.

This clone was found a few times. The chain carries TRBV27 and TRBJ2-7; D gene ambiguous. Trimming stripped 7 bases from V and 4 bases from J, with 14 bases between. The CDR3 loop spans 13 amino acids. Looked up from germline, CDR1 is MNHEY and CDR2 is SMNVEV (reference sequence). CDR3 sequence reads: CASMGTNAYEQYF. For the CDR3, the DNA is TGTGCCAGCATGGGCACAAATGCATACGAGCAGTACTTC.

The chain combines TRBV27 with TRBJ1-6, with TRBD1 identical over 7 bases. V was pared by 2 bases and J by 11 bases, with 6 bases of the junction left unmatched. The CDR3 is 14 amino acids. Germline CDR1 reads MNHEY; CDR2 reads SMNVEV (reference sequence). CDR3 loop: CASSLEGRGTPLHF. The DNA of the CDR3 is TGTGCCAGCAGTTTAGAGGGCAGGGGGACACCCCTCCACTTT.

In its sample, this clone was seen once. V gene TRBV7-8 combines with J gene TRBJ2-7, with TRBD2 matching 7 bases. CDR1 and CDR2 from the germline V gene are SGHVS and FQNEAQ. Germline trimming cut 1 base from V and 0 bases from J; bases unmatched to any gene: 9. This CDR3 is built from 17 residues. The CDR3 DNA reads TGTGCCAGCAGCTTAGAGGCGGGACTAACTAGCTCCTACGAGCAGTACTTC. Residues: CASSLEAGLTSSYEQYF.

The chain has TRBV29-1 and TRBJ2-4; 9 bases fit TRBD2. Germline CDR1 SQVTM, CDR2 ANQGSEA. The CDR3 has 14 residues. Trimming cost V 7 bases and J 0 bases; bases outside gene matches: 4. Here the CDR3 DNA reads TGCAGCGCCGCTAGCGGGGTAGCCAAAAACATTCAGTACTTC. Protein sequence: CSAASGVAKNIQYF.

The rearrangement links TRBV30 to TRBJ2-1; D not certain. The CDR3 has 14 residues. Germline CDR1 is GTSNPN and CDR2 is SVGIG (reference sequence). V dropped 4 bases and J dropped 0 bases, with 10 bases sitting between them. CDR3 loop: CAWMTLSSYNEQFF. In DNA form, the CDR3 reads TGTGCCTGGATGACATTGAGCTCCTACAATGAGCAGTTCTTC.

V is TRBV7-2 and J is TRBJ2-1; tentative D call: TRBD2 (7 bases). The CDR3 length is 15 residues. Germline V gives CDR1 SGHTA, CDR2 FQGNSA. The germline V and J ends were trimmed by 4 bases and 8 bases, with 18 bases remaining between them. The CDR3 region has the DNA TGTGCCAGCAGCTGGGGGGAGGGGGGGGGCGATGAGCAGTTCTTC. As protein: CASSWGEGGGDEQFF.

The chain recombines TRBV7-2 with TRBJ2-5; TRBD2 agrees at 7 bases. The CDR3 contains 15 residues. Trimming took 1 base from V and 6 from J; bases not matched to a gene: 8. Per germline, CDR1 SGHTA and CDR2 FQGNSA. CDR3 coding DNA: TGTGCCAGCAGCTTAGAGTGGGGAGGGCAAAAGACCCAGTACTTC. Translating it yields CASSLEWGGQKTQYF.

This chain links TRBV6-1 with TRBJ1-6; TRBD1 might be the D (5 bases). Trimming left V 4 bases short and J 9 bases short, with 19 bases between. The CDR3 is 16 amino acids. Germline loops: CDR1 MNHNS, CDR2 SASEGT. The CDR3 reads CASSAPPGLAGSPLHF. The CDR3, as DNA: TGTGCCAGCAGTGCACCCCCGGGACTTGCGGGTTCACCCCTCCACTTT.